This T cell receptor (beta chain) was obtained from a study of shared clonotypes between healthy human individuals. Study summary: Donor composition was a couple of women and three men, aged 18 to 49.

Regarding the study as a whole: Generation probabilities of non-shared clonotypes were lower (relative to those shared by all four donors).

Profiling relied on immunoSEQ multiplex PCR, and the TCRdb table lists in-frame clones only, not all of them. The sample consists of about 1 million clones, more than 60% of them appearing once. Partitioning of CD4+ cells yielded a CD45RA+ naive subset and a CD45RA-negative memory subset. Germline V gene data show CDR1 as SGHNT and CDR2 as YENEEA. J lost 7 bases, V lost 5 bases, and 8 bases had no gene match. The CDR3 loop spans 15 amino acids. Notes on this clone: Its antigen is unknown.

The TCR sequence derives from a man between 18 and 29 years old in good health. V gene TRBV11-3 combines with J gene TRBJ2-3, with 11 bases identical to TRBD2. The sample comprised memory CD4+ T cells sorted from blood. Described subset: CD45RA-negative fraction. The CDR3 DNA reads as TGTGCCAGCAGCATGGGGGGACTAGCGGCTAATACGCAGTATTTT. Translating gives CASSMGGLAANTQYF. The whole variable domain, remainder taken from reference TRBV11-3 and TRBJ2-3, is EAGVVQSPRYKIIEKKQPVAFWCNPISGHNTLYWYLQNLGQGPELLIRYENEEAVDDSQLPKDRFSAERLKGVDSTLKIQPAELGDSAVYLCASSMGGLAANTQYFGPGTRLTVL.